This is a list of T cell receptor beta chains from one sample in a study of beta chain features in type 1 diabetes. Method: immunoSEQ multiplex PCR; TCRdb's copy keeps in-frame clones and lacks some. The sample has around 340,000 clones; about 20% are singletons. The sample taken for sequencing was naive CD4+ T cells from blood. All receptors derive from a young woman in good health. CDR3s include the opening cysteine and the closing phenylalanine or tryptophan. Each record gives: V gene, D gene, clone size, J gene, CDR3 protein, CDR3 DNA. D genes are given only for firm matches. Clone sizes are given selectively: once, few, many, or a class where the clone is expanded.

TRBV13	NA	few	TRBJ2-7	CASSSLDRPSYEQYF	TGTGCCAGCAGCTCCCTAGATCGCCCCTCCTACGAGCAGTACTTC
TRBV5-1	NA	few	TRBJ1-1	CASSLAGVTEAFF	TGCGCCAGCAGCTTGGCCGGAGTCACTGAAGCTTTCTTT
TRBV30	NA	NA	TRBJ2-7	CAWSVAGYEQYF	TGTGCCTGGAGTGTGGCAGGCTACGAGCAGTACTTC
TRBV6-5	TRBD2	NA	TRBJ2-1	CASRGTSGNHEQFF	TGTGCCAGCCGCGGGACTAGCGGGAATCATGAGCAGTTCTTC
TRBV7-9	TRBD1	few	TRBJ1-5	CASSLGQANQPQHF	TGTGCCAGCAGCCTAGGACAGGCTAATCAGCCCCAGCATTTT
TRBV9	TRBD1	few	TRBJ2-5	CASSEGQGVGQETQYF	TGTGCCAGCAGCGAAGGACAGGGAGTGGGGCAAGAGACCCAGTACTTC
TRBV30	NA	NA	TRBJ1-2	CAWSGTAINYGYTF	TGTGCCTGGAGTGGGACAGCTATTAACTATGGCTACACCTTC
TRBV7-9	NA	NA	TRBJ1-5	CASSQAGRNQPQHF	TGTGCCAGCAGCCAAGCGGGCCGGAATCAGCCCCAGCATTTT
TRBV5-4	TRBD2	NA	TRBJ2-7	CASSLAGLAASYEQYF	TGTGCCAGCAGCTTGGCCGGACTAGCTGCTTCCTACGAGCAGTACTTC
TRBV29-1	NA	NA	TRBJ1-5	CSVEPEGGQPQHF	TGCAGCGTTGAACCGGAGGGTGGTCAGCCCCAGCATTTT
TRBV29-1	TRBD2	few	TRBJ2-5	CSVELLADQETQYF	TGCAGCGTTGAGCTACTAGCGGACCAAGAGACCCAGTACTTC
TRBV29-1	TRBD1	few	TRBJ2-6	CSTGQASSGANVLTF	TGCAGCACAGGACAGGCCTCCTCTGGGGCCAACGTCCTGACTTTC
TRBV6-5	TRBD2	NA	TRBJ2-5	CASSYGLAGVGETQYF	TGTGCCAGCAGCTACGGACTAGCGGGAGTCGGAGAGACCCAGTACTTC
TRBV7-2	NA	few	TRBJ2-1	CASSGTERSYNEQFF	TGTGCCAGCAGCGGAACGGAGAGGAGCTACAATGAGCAGTTCTTC
TRBV5-1	NA	NA	TRBJ1-6	CASSLQGFDSPLHF	TGCGCCAGCAGCTTACAGGGATTCGACTCACCCCTCCACTTT
TRBV9	NA	few	TRBJ1-2	CASSLRFDRDPAGYGYTF	TGTGCCAGCAGCCTTCGCTTTGACCGGGACCCGGCGGGGTATGGCTACACCTTC
TRBV6-6	NA	few	TRBJ1-3	CASRPSRDGNTIYF	TGTGCCAGCAGACCTTCCAGGGATGGAAACACCATATATTTT
TRBV2	TRBD2	few	TRBJ2-7	CASSVQREIAGEQYF	TGTGCCAGCAGTGTGCAGCGGGAGATTGCTGGGGAGCAGTACTTC
TRBV30	NA	few	TRBJ1-1	CAWTGPTEAFF	TGTGCCTGGACAGGCCCAACTGAAGCTTTCTTT
TRBV19	NA	few	TRBJ1-2	CASSWENRGYTF	TGTGCCAGTAGCTGGGAGAATCGTGGCTACACCTTC
TRBV15	TRBD1	NA	TRBJ1-2	CATSRGQGGYGYTF	TGTGCCACCAGCAGAGGACAGGGCGGCTATGGCTACACCTTC
TRBV10-3	TRBD2	few	TRBJ2-1	CATTSGRASGNEQFF	TGTGCCACTACCAGCGGGAGGGCCTCAGGGAATGAGCAGTTCTTC
TRBV10-3	NA	NA	TRBJ1-1	CAISESNRNTEAFF	TGTGCCATCAGTGAGTCGAACAGGAACACTGAAGCTTTCTTT
TRBV19	TRBD2	NA	TRBJ2-6	CASSTSGSVSGANVLTF	TGTGCCAGTAGTACAAGCGGGAGCGTCTCTGGGGCCAACGTCCTGACTTTC
TRBV10-3	TRBD1	few	TRBJ2-7	CAISVGQGQTYEQYF	TGTGCCATCAGTGTGGGACAGGGGCAGACCTACGAGCAGTACTTC
TRBV6-6	NA	NA	TRBJ1-1	CASSYLQTEAFF	TGTGCCAGCAGTTACCTCCAGACTGAAGCTTTCTTT
TRBV7-3	NA	NA	TRBJ1-1	CASSSSAGSNTEAFF	TGTGCCAGCAGCTCCTCGGCAGGGTCGAACACTGAAGCTTTCTTT
TRBV9	NA	few	TRBJ2-1	CASSVISSSYNEQFF	TGTGCCAGCAGCGTAATTTCCAGCTCCTACAATGAGCAGTTCTTC
TRBV7-2	NA	NA	TRBJ2-3	CASSLVAGGYTDTQYF	TGTGCCAGCAGCTTAGTGGCCGGGGGTTACACAGATACGCAGTATTTT
TRBV11-1	NA	NA	TRBJ1-1	CASSEQRNTEAFF	TGTGCCAGCAGCGAACAGAGAAACACTGAAGCTTTCTTT
TRBV2	NA	NA	TRBJ2-5	CASSERTVQETQYF	TGTGCCAGCAGTGAACGGACAGTCCAAGAGACCCAGTACTTC
TRBV28	NA	few	TRBJ2-7	CASSLISRSSYEQYF	TGTGCCAGCAGTTTAATCTCCAGGTCCTCCTACGAGCAGTACTTC
TRBV7-9	NA	few	TRBJ1-2	CASELNYGYTF	TGTGCCAGCGAACTGAACTATGGCTACACCTTC
TRBV4-2	NA	NA	TRBJ1-6	CASSQDSNSPLHF	TGTGCCAGCAGCCAGGACAGTAATTCACCCCTCCACTTT
TRBV7-9	TRBD1	few	TRBJ1-1	CASSRQGTEAFF	TGTGCCAGCAGCAGACAGGGTACTGAAGCTTTCTTT
TRBV5-1	TRBD1	NA	TRBJ1-2	CASSVGQGGGYTF	TGCGCCAGCAGCGTTGGACAGGGAGGCGGCTACACCTTC
TRBV20-1	NA	few	TRBJ2-7	CSANSGQYF	TGCAGTGCTAACTCGGGGCAGTACTTC
TRBV5-4	NA	few	TRBJ2-5	CASRGKGETQYF	TGTGCCAGCAGGGGTAAGGGGGAGACCCAGTACTTC
TRBV29-1	TRBD2	NA	TRBJ2-1	CSVGLAGVEEQFF	TGCAGCGTGGGACTAGCGGGAGTGGAGGAGCAGTTCTTC
TRBV19	TRBD2	few	TRBJ2-1	CASRPGLAGANLFF	TGTGCCAGTAGGCCGGGACTAGCGGGGGCTAACCTCTTCTTC
TRBV29-1	NA	few	TRBJ1-1	CSVDAFSGVAFF	TGCAGCGTTGATGCGTTCTCCGGGGTCGCTTTCTTT